Shown below are 28 T cell receptor beta chains from a single sample sequenced in a study of T cells after somatic rescue of genetic block. The repertoire was sequenced with immunoSEQ multiplex PCR; TCRdb's copy has only in-frame clones and lacks some. The sample lists 80,000 to 100,000 clones, 75% to 90% occurring once. Sequenced input: peripheral blood mononuclear cells (PBMCs). Source of these receptors: a woman aged 18-29 years.

With respect to this clone: One end of the junction does not line up with germline, which may come from a read error. The V call is TRBV30, the J call TRBJ2-3; 13 bases align to TRBD2. Looked up from germline, CDR1 is GTSNPN and CDR2 is SVGIG (reference sequence). The CDR3 length is 12 residues. Here the CDR3 reads CVWTSGSDTQYF. CDR3 coding DNA: TGTGTCTGGACTAGCGGGAGTGATACGCAGTATTTT.

Concerning this clone itself: One end of the junction fails to match germline, which may point to a read error. This sequence joins TRBV2 and TRBJ2-3, with 7 nucleotides matching TRBD2. Looked up from germline, CDR1 is SNHLY and CDR2 is FYNNEI. This CDR3 is built from 15 residues. Written as DNA, the CDR3 is TGTGCCAGCAGGGAAGCGGGACTCCCCACAGATACGCAGTATTTT. Its protein product is CASREAGLPTDTQYF.

This clone was picked up a small number of times. The chain recombines TRBV19 with TRBJ1-2, with 7 bases identical to TRBD1. Germline CDR1 reads LNHDA; CDR2 reads SQIVND (reference sequence). CDR3 size: 14 residues. Germline trimming cut 6 bases from V and 12 bases from J; bases unmatched to any gene: 16. The CDR3 loop is CASSQGLDRIGDTF. The CDR3 DNA is TGTGCCAGTAGCCAAGGATTGGACAGGATCGGTGACACCTTC.

The chain is built from TRBV4-3 and TRBJ2-6; D ambiguous. CDR3 length: 17 residues. The V and J ends lost 0 bases and 0 bases respectively, with 9 bases between them. Per germline, CDR1 LGHNA and CDR2 YSLEER. The CDR3, as DNA: TGCGCCAGCAGCCAAGATCAGGCGGCCTCTGGGGCCAACGTCCTGACTTTC. This codes for CASSQDQAASGANVLTF.

The chain couples TRBV28 to TRBJ2-7, with TRBD2 matching over 8 bases. This CDR3 is built from 17 residues. Germline V gene lookup returns CDR1 MDHEN and CDR2 SYDVKM. Losses at the gene ends were 1 base for V and 0 bases for J; bases not matched to a gene: 8. CDR3 in amino acids: CASSLLMRLAGSYEQYF. For the CDR3, the DNA is TGTGCCAGCAGTTTATTAATGAGGCTAGCGGGCTCCTACGAGCAGTACTTC.

The rearrangement uses TRBV27 and TRBJ1-1; D gene uncertain. Trimming stripped 6 bases from V and 3 bases from J, with 26 bases between. The CDR3 spans 18 residues. From germline, CDR1 is MNHEY and CDR2 SMNVEV (reference sequence). The CDR3 sequence: CASRAPAGYLYSDTEAFF. The CDR3 nucleotides are TGTGCCAGCAGAGCCCCCGCGGGGTACCTGTACTCGGACACTGAAGCTTTCTTT.

The rearrangement uses TRBV5-4 and TRBJ1-5; no reliable D call. CDR3 length: 13 amino acids. Germline CDR1 SGHNT, CDR2 YYREEE (reference sequence). Deletions cut 0 bases from V and 10 bases from J, with 11 bases between. CDR3 residues: CASSLVPSDPQHF. The CDR3 coding sequence is TGTGCCAGCAGCTTGGTTCCCAGCGATCCCCAGCATTTT.

The rearrangement links TRBV5-1 to TRBJ2-3; 7 bases agree with TRBD1. In germline, CDR1 is SGHRS, CDR2 YFSETQ. With 4 bases clipped from V and 1 base from J, the junction kept 6 bases outside the gene matches. CDR3 length: 15 amino acids. CDR3 nucleotides: TGCGCCAGCAGCACCGGACAGGCCCGCACAGATACGCAGTATTTT. Its protein is CASSTGQARTDTQYF.

The gene calls are TRBV20-1 and TRBJ2-1; D gene uncertain. The length of the CDR3 is 10 residues. V was pared by 5 bases and J by 9 bases, with 8 bases between. CDR1 and CDR2 (germline): DFQATT, SNEGSKA (reference sequence). In DNA form, the CDR3 reads TGCAGTGCTCTGGATGGTGAGCAGTTCTTC. Its translation: CSALDGEQFF.

The J gene is TRBJ2-1, the V gene TRBV7-9; D not certain. CDR3 length: 12 residues. Germline V gene data show CDR1 as SEHNR and CDR2 as FQNEAQ (reference sequence). Trimming left V 3 bases short and J 6 bases short, with 6 bases between. For the CDR3, the DNA is TGTGCCAGCAGCTTGGCTGCCAATGAGCAGTTCTTC. Translated, it gives CASSLAANEQFF.

The J gene is TRBJ1-2, the V gene TRBV6-5; tentatively, D is TRBD1 (6 bases). The CDR3 consists of 12 residues. Germline-derived CDR1 and CDR2 are MNHEY and SVGAGI. The germline V and J ends were trimmed by 5 bases and 2 bases, with 6 bases remaining between them. CDR3 loop: CASSTGNYGYTF. CDR3 DNA sequence: TGTGCCAGCAGTACAGGGAACTATGGCTACACCTTC.

The V call is TRBV5-1, the J call TRBJ1-1; 7 bases fit TRBD1. Germline CDR1 reads SGHRS; CDR2 reads YFSETQ. V lost 4 bases, J lost 5 bases, and 14 bases stayed unmatched. The CDR3 has 16 amino acids. CDR3 sequence reads: CASSRVGQAKGTEAFF. The CDR3 DNA reads TGCGCCAGCAGCCGAGTTGGACAGGCTAAGGGTACTGAAGCTTTCTTT.

The J gene is TRBJ2-2, the V gene TRBV11-3, with a weak D call TRBD2 (5 bases). V was trimmed by 2 bases and J by 4 bases, leaving 14 bases between them. Germline V CDR1 and CDR2: SGHNT, YENEEA. The CDR3 contains 16 residues. This CDR3 reads CASSLSGSPGTGELFF. In DNA form, the CDR3 reads TGTGCCAGCAGCTTATCTGGGAGCCCGGGCACCGGGGAGCTGTTTTTT.

The genes are TRBV6-5 and TRBJ1-2; D unresolved. The V end lost 4 bases, the J end lost 4 bases, and 16 bases lay between the germline ends. The CDR3 is made up of 15 amino acids. The germline V gene encodes CDR1 MNHEY and CDR2 SVGAGI. CDR3 nucleotide sequence: TGTGCCAGCAGTTCGAAGCGGGGAAACTCCTATGGCTACACCTTC. Protein sequence: CASSSKRGNSYGYTF.

This sequence joins TRBV11-1 and TRBJ2-4; maybe TRBD2 (5 bases). With 4 bases removed from V and 8 bases from J, the gap between germline ends came to 15 bases. Germline CDR1 and CDR2: SGHAT and FQDESV (reference sequence). The CDR3 loop spans 14 amino acids. CDR3 in amino acids: CASSSTTLEHIQYF. DNA for the CDR3: TGTGCCAGCAGCTCGACTACCTTAGAGCACATTCAGTACTTC.

The V gene is TRBV30, the J gene TRBJ1-1; D call uncertain. Germline assignment: CDR1 GTSNPN and CDR2 SVGIG (reference sequence). Deletions cut 3 bases from V and 6 bases from J, with 14 bases between. The CDR3 runs to 13 residues. The CDR3 loop reads CAWSALARAEAFF. The CDR3, as DNA: TGTGCCTGGAGCGCCCTGGCAAGAGCTGAAGCTTTCTTT. The variable domain in full, with the rest retrieved from reference TRBV30 and TRBJ1-1, is SQTIHQWPATLVQPVGSPLSLECTVEGTSNPNLYWYRQAAGRGLQLLFYSVGIGQISSEVPQNLSASRPQDRQFILSSKKLLLSDSGFYLCAWSALARAEAFFGQGTRLTVV.

The chain joins TRBV9 to TRBJ2-1; TRBD1 or TRBD2 may be the D gene (6 bases each). This CDR3 spans 15 amino acids. V was trimmed by 0 bases and J by 0 bases, leaving 7 bases between them. Germline lookup yields CDR1 SGDLS and CDR2 YYNGEE. The CDR3 nucleotides are TGTGCCAGCAGCGTAGAGGGGGGCTCCTACAATGAGCAGTTCTTC. It encodes CASSVEGGSYNEQFF. Full variable domain (outside the CDR3, taken from reference TRBV9 and TRBJ2-1): DSGVTQTPKHLITATGQRVTLRCSPRSGDLSVYWYQQSLDQGLQFLIQYYNGEERAKGNILERFSAQQFPDLHSELNLSSLELGDSALYFCASSVEGGSYNEQFFGPGTRLTVL.

The chain uses TRBV11-3 and TRBJ1-4, with D unresolved. CDR1 SGHNT and CDR2 YENEEA come from the germline V gene. The CDR3 contains 13 residues. Trimming stripped 3 bases from V and 3 bases from J, with 5 bases between. DNA for the CDR3: TGTGCCAGCAGCTTGCGGGCTAATGAAAAACTGTTTTTT. Protein sequence: CASSLRANEKLFF.

The chain joins TRBV5-1 to TRBJ1-4; no definite D call. The CDR3 covers 14 residues. The V gene's germline CDR1 is SGHRS and CDR2 YFSETQ. Deletions cut 1 base from V and 0 bases from J, with 4 bases between. In DNA form, the CDR3 reads TGCGCCAGCAGCTTGAGCACAACTAATGAAAAACTGTTTTTT. Translated, it gives CASSLSTTNEKLFF. The whole variable domain, remainder taken from reference TRBV5-1 and TRBJ1-4, is KAGVTQTPRYLIKTRGQQVTLSCSPISGHRSVSWYQQTPGQGLQFLFEYFSETQRNKGNFPGRFSGRQFSNSRSEMNVSTLELGDSALYLCASSLSTTNEKLFFGSGTQLSVL.

The genes are TRBV27 and TRBJ1-5; no definite D call. CDR1 is MNHEY, CDR2 SMNVEV, per germline (reference sequence). Trimming took 6 bases from V and 0 from J, leaving 12 bases between them. The CDR3 is 15 residues long. Written as DNA, the CDR3 is TGTGCCAGCAGAAAAACAGTTAATAGCAATCAGCCCCAGCATTTT. Amino acids: CASRKTVNSNQPQHF.

The rearrangement links TRBV29-1 to TRBJ1-2; D might be TRBD1 (5 bases). The CDR3 has 13 residues. Trimming left V 6 bases short and J 8 bases short, with 19 bases between. Germline assignment: CDR1 SQVTM and CDR2 ANQGSEA. The DNA of the CDR3 is TGCAGCGTCGGCTCACAGGCGGCGGGGGGCTACACCTTC. The encoded protein is CSVGSQAAGGYTF.

Details on this clone: Other DNA sequences in this sample translate to the same CDR3. The V gene is TRBV29-1, the J gene TRBJ1-2; D call uncertain. This CDR3 comprises 14 residues. With 0 bases removed from V and 4 bases from J, the gap between germline ends came to 12 bases. In germline, CDR1 is SQVTM, CDR2 ANQGSEA. The CDR3 loop is CSVEESGFGYGYTF. The CDR3, as DNA: TGCAGCGTTGAAGAGTCCGGGTTCGGCTATGGCTACACCTTC.

V gene TRBV30 combines with J gene TRBJ1-1, with a tentative D call TRBD1 (5 bases). The CDR3 is 12 residues long. Germline-derived CDR1 and CDR2 are GTSNPN and SVGIG (reference sequence). Trimming shortened V by 6 bases and J by 3 bases, and 11 bases separated the two germline ends. The CDR3 spells CACRTGHTEAFF. The CDR3 DNA is TGTGCCTGCCGTACGGGGCACACTGAAGCTTTCTTT.

The chain recombines TRBV15 with TRBJ2-7, with 7 nucleotides matching TRBD2. The trim removed 0 bases at V and 7 bases at J, leaving 9 bases unmatched. This CDR3 comprises 15 residues. Germline-derived CDR1 and CDR2 are LNHNV and YYDKDF (reference sequence). The CDR3 spells CATSRDGGRAGEQYF. The CDR3 bases are TGTGCCACCAGCAGAGATGGAGGGAGGGCCGGAGAGCAGTACTTC.

This chain uses TRBV6-4 with TRBJ2-2, with TRBD1 identical over 9 bases. V shed 0 bases and J 4 bases; nucleotides not matched to a gene: 3. This CDR3 spans 16 amino acids. Germline V gives CDR1 MRHNA, CDR2 SNTAGT. CDR3 in DNA: TGTGCCAGCAGTGACTCCCGGGACAGGGTCACCGGGGAGCTGTTTTTT. Translation: CASSDSRDRVTGELFF.

The rearrangement uses TRBV28 and TRBJ1-1; no reliable D call. CDR1 is MDHEN and CDR2 is SYDVKM in the germline V gene. The CDR3 sequence is 13 residues long. Trimming took 6 bases from V and 5 from J, leaving 13 bases between them. The CDR3 protein is CASSTLPGTEAFF. CDR3 DNA: TGTGCCAGCAGCACCCTCCCCGGAACTGAAGCTTTCTTT.

The chain links TRBV7-3 to TRBJ2-3, with D hard to call. Trimming removed 5 bases from V and 0 bases from J, with 9 bases in between. Germline loops: CDR1 SGHTA, CDR2 FQGTGA. This CDR3 is built from 14 residues. The CDR3 protein is CASSDSVSTDTQYF. The CDR3 nucleotides are TGTGCCAGCAGCGATTCGGTGAGCACAGATACGCAGTATTTT.

The V call is TRBV15, the J call TRBJ1-1, with 7 bases aligning to TRBD1. The CDR3 loop spans 15 amino acids. Unmatched junction bases numbered 5, after V lost 3 bases and J lost 1 base. The germline V gene encodes CDR1 LNHNV and CDR2 YYDKDF (reference sequence). CDR3: CATSRHRGGNTEAFF. DNA of the CDR3: TGTGCCACCAGCAGGCACAGGGGAGGGAACACTGAAGCTTTCTTT.